This TCR beta chain was observed in a study of blood T cell repertoires in COVID-19. Study context: From the United States, Italy and Spain came samples of acute and convalescent COVID-19.

CDR3 length: 16 residues. The germline V gene has CDR1 GTSNPN and CDR2 SVGIG (reference sequence). V was pared by 0 bases and J by 8 bases, with 12 bases of the junction left unmatched. Sequencing was performed with immunoSEQ multiplex PCR; in TCRdb, only in-frame clones are kept and a portion is missing. The table includes approximately 28,000 clones, 93% detected once. The chain carries TRBV30 and TRBJ2-1, with 8 bases identical to TRBD2. Sequences were obtained from peripheral blood. The sequence came from a woman in her 70s with COVID-19, enrolled during active disease. CDR3: CAWSVLTGGHDDEQFF. The DNA of the CDR3 is TGTGCCTGGAGTGTACTAACGGGAGGGCATGACGATGAGCAGTTCTTC.